These T cell receptor beta chains were read from a single sample in a study of blood T cell repertoires in COVID-19. Profiling relied on immunoSEQ multiplex PCR, and the TCRdb table lists in-frame clones only, not all of them. The table lists approximately 41,000 clones, approximately 83% of them singletons. The sequencing input was peripheral blood. These receptors all come from a woman aged 80 or over with acute or convalescent COVID-19. Both conserved end residues are part of each CDR3. The order of the fields is J gene, clone size, D gene, V gene, CDR3 protein, CDR3 DNA. D genes are given only for firm matches. Clone sizes are given selectively: once, few, many, or a class where the clone is expanded.

TRBJ2-7,-,TRBD1,TRBV6-5,CASWDREVYEQYF,TGTGCCAGCTGGGACAGGGAAGTATACGAGCAGTACTTC
TRBJ1-1,-,-,TRBV5-4,CASSRGAGGRGEAFF,TGTGCCAGCAGCCGGGGGGCTGGGGGCCGAGGTGAAGCTTTCTTT
TRBJ2-1,-,-,TRBV7-2,CASSLDSSVPNEQFF,TGTGCCAGCAGCTTAGATAGTAGCGTCCCCAATGAGCAGTTCTTC
TRBJ1-1,-,-,TRBV30,CAWSGGGRGMNTEAFF,TGTGCCTGGAGTGGGGGGGGCCGCGGCATGAACACTGAAGCTTTCTTT
TRBJ1-4,-,-,TRBV6-5,CASSYGQQDEKLFF,TGTGCCAGCAGTTATGGGCAGCAGGATGAAAAACTGTTTTTT
TRBJ1-4,-,-,TRBV7-2,CASSYGEEKLFF,TGTGCCAGCAGCTACGGGGAGGAAAAACTGTTTTTT
TRBJ1-2,-,-,TRBV19,CASSSTARNGYTF,TGTGCCAGTAGTTCGACGGCGAGGAATGGCTACACCTTC
TRBJ1-1,once,-,TRBV2,CASMDSIEAFF,TGTGCCAGCATGGACAGTATTGAAGCTTTCTTT
TRBJ1-2,-,TRBD1,TRBV5-4,CASSSTGGVYGYTF,TGTGCCAGCAGCTCGACAGGGGGCGTCTATGGCTACACCTTC
TRBJ1-2,-,-,TRBV4-1,CASSQEGTGPGPYGYTF,TGCGCCAGCAGCCAAGAAGGAACAGGACCCGGCCCCTATGGCTACACCTTC
TRBJ1-4,-,-,TRBV21-1,CASSKAGETEPNEKLFF,TGTGCCAGCAGCAAAGCGGGAGAAACAGAGCCTAATGAAAAACTGTTTTTT
TRBJ1-1,-,-,TRBV5-4,CASSASPDSRKGFF,TGTGCCAGCAGCGCTTCTCCGGACAGTCGTAAAGGCTTCTTT
TRBJ2-5,-,-,TRBV2,CASSSGVQTQYF,TGTGCCAGCAGCTCAGGGGTCCAGACCCAGTACTTC
TRBJ1-6,-,TRBD1,TRBV7-2,CASSHGQGNSPLHF,TGTGCCAGCAGCCACGGACAGGGGAATTCACCCCTCCACTTT
TRBJ2-7,-,-,TRBV5-1,CASSLWGGVSYEQYF,TGCGCCAGCAGCCTTTGGGGGGGCGTCTCCTACGAGCAGTACTTC
TRBJ2-2,-,-,TRBV3-1/TRBV3-2,CASSPLSEPPRELFF,TGTGCCAGCAGCCCCCTATCTGAGCCCCCCAGGGAGCTGTTTTTT
TRBJ1-1,-,-,TRBV30,CAWSVSQGGTEAFF,TGTGCCTGGAGTGTTTCTCAGGGAGGGACTGAAGCTTTCTTT
TRBJ2-1,once,-,TRBV24-1,CATSDAGPGGTYNEQFF,TGTGCCACCAGTGATGCCGGTCCAGGGGGGACGTACAATGAGCAGTTCTTC
TRBJ1-2,-,TRBD1,TRBV7-2,CASTQTGQAGYYTF,TGTGCCAGCACTCAAACCGGACAGGCAGGGTACTACACCTTC
TRBJ1-5,-,-,TRBV27,CASSLQGLSNQPQHF,TGTGCCAGCAGTCTTCAGGGCCTGAGCAATCAGCCCCAGCATTTT